The 31 T cell receptor beta chains below all came from one sample that was sequenced in a study of regulatory T cells in long-lasting Graves disease. The time point here: newly diagnosed GD, antithyroid drugs for less than 3 months. Researchers made the TCR library from RNA that was extracted from PBMCs. Construction of the TCR beta libraries employed iRepertoire HTBI primers in conjunction with Arm-PCR of CDR3 regions. TCRdb called the multiplex PCR reads again in MiXCR, with one record for every CDR3 protein. The sample lists about half a million distinct CDR3 sequences, approximately 12% occurring once. A further study also used this sample, focusing on T cells in Graves' hyperthyroidism and ophthalmopathy.

The sample here was peripheral blood mononuclear cells (PBMCs), taken at new diagnosis, from a patient treated with antithyroid drugs. The source of these receptors is a woman in her twenties or thirties with Graves disease.

The chain has TRBV30 and TRBJ2-1; the D gene is possibly TRBD1 (6 bases). This CDR3 comprises 16 residues. Germline values: CDR1 GTSNPN, CDR2 SVGIG (reference sequence). Trimming stripped 3 bases from V and 0 bases from J, with 15 bases between. CDR3 loop: CAWRRPTGSSYNEQFF. The CDR3 nucleotides read TGTGCCTGGAGGAGACCCACAGGGAGCTCCTACAATGAGCAGTTCTTC.

This chain links TRBV24-1 with TRBJ2-1; a weak D match, TRBD2 (6 bases). The germline V and J ends were trimmed by 5 bases and 3 bases, with 16 bases remaining between them. The CDR3 totals 16 residues. The V gene's germline CDR1 is KGHDR and CDR2 SFDVKD. The CDR3 bases are TGTGCCACCAGTGGATTAGGCAGGAGGGGCTACAATGAGCAGTTCTTC. Translated, it gives CATSGLGRRGYNEQFF.

In this sample, this clonotype turned up a few times. V gene TRBV7-3 combines with J gene TRBJ1-1; 7 nucleotides match TRBD1. CDR3 size: 16 residues. CDR1 is SGHTA, CDR2 FQGTGA, per germline. Trimming removed 2 bases from V and 1 base from J; junction bases left unmatched: 7. The CDR3 nucleotides read TGTGCCAGCAGCTTACAGGGGGGACGGAGGAACACTGAAGCTTTCTTT. This sequence encodes CASSLQGGRRNTEAFF.

This clonotype was observed a few times. V usage is TRBV20-1 and J usage is TRBJ2-7; D remains ambiguous. V lost 3 bases and J 2 bases, leaving 14 bases between the germline ends. The CDR3 is 14 amino acids. Looked up from germline, CDR1 is DFQATT and CDR2 is SNEGSKA (reference sequence). The DNA of the CDR3 is TGCAGTGCTAGCCTCACGACGTTAACCTACGAGCAGTACTTC. This sequence encodes CSASLTTLTYEQYF.

The genes are TRBV5-1 and TRBJ2-7; D remains unclear. The V gene's germline CDR1 is SGHRS and CDR2 YFSETQ. V lost 2 bases and J 3 bases, leaving 12 bases between the germline ends. This CDR3 is 14 amino acids long. The CDR3 reads CASSFYRADYEQYF. CDR3 sequence (DNA): TGCGCCAGCAGCTTCTACCGGGCCGACTACGAGCAGTACTTC.

This clonotype has a count of ten or more. The rearrangement joins TRBV30 to TRBJ2-7; 7 bases map to TRBD1. CDR1 GTSNPN and CDR2 SVGIG come from the germline V gene (reference sequence). V was clipped by 4 bases and J by 3 bases; unmatched bases: 6. This CDR3 comprises 13 residues. The CDR3 sequence: CAWKDREIYEQYF. As DNA, the CDR3 is TGTGCCTGGAAAGACAGGGAAATCTACGAGCAGTACTTC. The entire variable domain, with the rest obtained from reference TRBV30 and TRBJ2-7, is as follows: SQTIHQWPATLVQPVGSPLSLECTVEGTSNPNLYWYRQAAGRGLQLLFYSVGIGQISSEVPQNLSASRPQDRQFILSSKKLLLSDSGFYLCAWKDREIYEQYFGPGTRLTVT.

There are many counts of this clonotype. V is TRBV7-6 and J is TRBJ2-2; 7 nucleotides agree with TRBD1. There are 17 residues in the CDR3. V trimming: 5 bases; J trimming: 0 bases; junction bases outside the gene matches: 9. CDR1 is SGHVS and CDR2 is FNYEAQ in the germline V gene. DNA of the CDR3: TGTGCCAGCAGCCCAAGGGGACAGCCTTCGAACACCGGGGAGCTGTTTTTT. It yields the protein CASSPRGQPSNTGELFF.

There are many counts of this clonotype. The chain links TRBV28 to TRBJ1-1, with D maybe TRBD1 (5 bases). V lost 4 bases and J 5 bases, leaving 11 bases between the germline ends. CDR3 length: 13 amino acids. CDR1 and CDR2 from the germline V gene are MDHEN and SYDVKM. CDR3 amino acids: CASSSRQWTEAFF. The CDR3 DNA reads as TGTGCCAGCAGTTCCAGACAGTGGACTGAAGCTTTCTTT.

This clonotype was seen repeatedly, ten times or more. This chain joins TRBV9 and TRBJ1-2; D is perhaps TRBD1 (5 bases). V was cut by 1 base and J by 6 bases, with 13 bases left in between. From germline, CDR1 is SGDLS and CDR2 YYNGEE. The CDR3 covers 14 residues. This CDR3 is CASSVTPGLHGYTF. The CDR3 DNA reads TGTGCCAGCAGCGTAACTCCGGGACTCCATGGCTACACCTTC.

J is TRBJ2-5 and V is TRBV12-3 or TRBV12-4; TRBD2 matches at 7 bases. The CDR3 totals 15 residues. Trimming removed 6 bases from V and 5 bases from J; junction bases left unmatched: 12. CDR3 in DNA: TGTGCCAGCAGCCAGACTAGCCTCATCGGGGAGACCCAGTACTTC. It encodes CASSQTSLIGETQYF.

This clonotype was seen ten or more times. The chain recombines TRBV2 with TRBJ1-1; no definite D call. The V gene lost 2 bases and the J gene lost 5 bases, with 9 bases spanning the gap. Germline CDR1 and CDR2: SNHLY and FYNNEI. CDR3 size: 13 residues. The CDR3 region has the DNA TGTGCCAGCAGTGAACTTGGTAGGACTGAAGCTTTCTTT. This sequence encodes CASSELGRTEAFF.

Of note for this clonotype: A much larger clone is a single base away; this may be a read error. V usage is TRBV9 and J usage is TRBJ1-2; D ambiguous. The CDR3 loop spans 12 amino acids. In germline, CDR1 is SGDLS, CDR2 YYNGEE. The V gene lost 4 bases and the J gene lost 7 bases, with 11 bases spanning the gap. The CDR3 DNA sequence: TGTGCCAGCAGCCCCGACTGGGGTGGCTACACCTTC. Its translation: CASSPDWGGYTF.

The sample holds many counts of this clonotype. The junction departs from germline at one end; a sequencing error may be responsible. The rearrangement links TRBV24-1 to TRBJ2-1; a possible D gene is TRBD2 (6 bases). CDR3 length equals 14 residues. Germline-derived CDR1 and CDR2 are KGHDR and SFDVKD. CDR3 residues: CTTSPGASYNEQFF. The CDR3 nucleotides are TGTACCACCAGTCCGGGAGCATCCTACAATGAGCAGTTCTTC.

This clonotype was picked up many times. The chain carries TRBV7-3 and TRBJ2-3; TRBD2 matches 10 bases. CDR1 is SGHTA and CDR2 is FQGTGA in the germline V gene. The CDR3 is 16 amino acids. The V and J ends lost 5 bases and 5 bases, in that order; junction bases with no gene match: 10. The DNA for the CDR3 is TGTGCCAGCAGCCCGAGGGCAGCGGGAGGGGGAGATACGCAGTATTTT. It specifies CASSPRAAGGGDTQYF.

This clonotype was picked up many times. This sequence joins TRBV27 and TRBJ1-6; 9 bases fit TRBD1. Germline V gene sequence: CDR1 MNHEY, CDR2 SMNVEV (reference sequence). Unmatched junction bases numbered 7, after V lost 3 bases and J lost 10 bases. The CDR3 sequence is 15 residues long. The CDR3 reads CASSLTGTGRSPLHF. The CDR3 DNA is TGTGCCAGCAGTTTGACCGGGACAGGGAGGTCACCCCTCCACTTT.

This clonotype was observed many times. CDR3 in amino acids: CASEITGGPYEQYF. In DNA form, the CDR3 reads TGTGCCAGCGAGATTACAGGGGGCCCCTACGAGCAGTACTTC. The chain uses TRBV2 and TRBJ2-7, with 9 positions matching TRBD1. Germline V lookup: CDR1 SNHLY, CDR2 FYNNEI. The V gene end was trimmed by 8 bases and the J gene end by 2 bases; junction bases not matched to a gene: 7. This CDR3 region has 14 residues.

This chain uses TRBV24-1 with TRBJ2-7, with 13 bases that match TRBD2. Trimming took 4 bases from V and 3 from J; bases not matched to a gene: 11. Germline assignment: CDR1 KGHDR and CDR2 SFDVKD. The CDR3 runs 18 residues. The CDR3: CATSDSGTSGKFVYEQYF. CDR3 sequence (DNA): TGTGCCACCAGTGACTCCGGGACTAGCGGGAAATTCGTCTACGAGCAGTACTTC.

This rearrangement joins TRBV19 to TRBJ2-7, with TRBD1 identical over 7 bases. CDR3 length: 13 amino acids. V gave up 6 bases and J gave up 4 bases; unmatched junction bases: 6. CDR1 is LNHDA and CDR2 is SQIVND in the germline V gene (reference sequence). CDR3 DNA sequence: TGTGCCAGTAGCACAGGGGCCGTTTACGAGCAGTACTTC. Its translation is CASSTGAVYEQYF. The full variable domain, rest sourced from reference TRBV19 and TRBJ2-7, is DGGITQSPKYLFRKEGQNVTLSCEQNLNHDAMYWYRQDPGQGLRLIYYSQIVNDFQKGDIAEGYSVSREKKESFPLTVTSAQKNPTAFYLCASSTGAVYEQYFGPGTRLTVT.

V gene TRBV5-5 combines with J gene TRBJ1-2; weak D call: TRBD1 (6 bases). In germline, CDR1 is SGHKS, CDR2 YYEKEE (reference sequence). The length of the CDR3 is 15 residues. Trimming left V 4 bases short and J 2 bases short, with 15 bases between. CDR3 sequence: CASSQVGQPNYGYTF. Here the CDR3 DNA reads TGTGCCAGCAGCCAAGTCGGACAGCCGAACTATGGCTACACCTTC.

This clonotype showed up many times. This chain uses TRBV12-3 or TRBV12-4 with TRBJ1-5, with 11 nucleotides matching TRBD1. This CDR3 is built from 14 residues. The V gene end was trimmed by 6 bases and the J gene end by 7 bases; junction bases not matched to a gene: 5. In nucleotides, the CDR3 is TGTGCCAGCAGCTTGGGGACAGGGGGACAGCCCCAGCATTTT. It codes for CASSLGTGGQPQHF.

This clonotype came up many times. The chain is built from TRBV13 and TRBJ2-7; D may correspond to TRBD1 or TRBD2 (6 bases each). The CDR3 extends over 15 amino acids. Per the germline V gene, CDR1 is PRHDT and CDR2 is FYEKMQ (reference sequence). Trimming took off 0 bases at V and 5 bases at J, with 14 bases between the two ends. In DNA form, the CDR3 reads TGTGCCAGCAGCTTAGGTGGAGGGGGGCTTGACGAGCAGTACTTC. Protein: CASSLGGGGLDEQYF.

This clonotype was found a few times. The chain uses TRBV15 and TRBJ1-1; the match to TRBD1 covers 10 bases. The CDR3 is made up of 16 amino acids. CDR1 is LNHNV, CDR2 YYDKDF, per germline (reference sequence). V lost 7 bases to trimming and J lost 0 bases; unmatched junction nucleotides: 8. This chain's CDR3 is CATNRDRGRLNTEAFF. As DNA, the CDR3 is TGTGCCACCAACCGGGACAGGGGCCGATTGAACACTGAAGCTTTCTTT.

This clonotype was seen at least ten times. This CDR3 reads CASSVQGAAYEQYF. CDR3 bases: TGTGCCAGCAGTGTACAGGGGGCCGCCTACGAGCAGTACTTC. The rearrangement uses TRBV2 and TRBJ2-7, with TRBD1 matching over 9 bases. CDR1 SNHLY and CDR2 FYNNEI come from the germline V gene. The J segment lost 2 bases and the V segment lost 4 bases, leaving 3 bases of the junction unmatched. The CDR3 covers 14 residues.

This clonotype occurred many times. The CDR3 DNA is TGTGCCAGCAGCTTTTCCAGCTATGGCTACACCTTC. Its protein product is CASSFSSYGYTF. This rearrangement joins TRBV13 to TRBJ1-2; no reliable D call. From germline, CDR1 is PRHDT and CDR2 FYEKMQ (reference sequence). V gave up 3 bases and J gave up 4 bases, with 6 bases separating them. The CDR3 is made up of 12 amino acids.

In this sample, this clonotype turned up many times. V is TRBV9 and J is TRBJ2-3, with TRBD2 identical over 9 bases. V gave up 1 base and J gave up 3 bases; unmatched junction bases: 6. The CDR3 is 16 amino acids. Germline CDR1 reads SGDLS; CDR2 reads YYNGEE. CDR3 loop: CASSVYAGGPTDTQYF. The CDR3 DNA is TGTGCCAGCAGCGTATATGCGGGAGGGCCTACAGATACGCAGTATTTT.

This clonotype was observed at least ten times. The chain combines TRBV28 with TRBJ2-3, with 11 bases matching TRBD2. The J call may be incorrect, as the DNA end agrees better with TRBJ2-7. Germline assignment: CDR1 MDHEN and CDR2 SYDVKM. The CDR3 is 17 residues long. DNA of the CDR3: TGTGCCAGCAGTTTGGTAACTAGCGGGAGACCTACCTACGAGCAGTACTTC. Protein sequence: CASSLVTSGRPTYEQYF.

The CDR3 loop reads CSARGVGRGPGSTDTQYF. The CDR3 region has the DNA TGCAGTGCTAGAGGCGTCGGCAGGGGGCCTGGTAGCACAGATACGCAGTATTTT. The chain employs TRBV20-1 and TRBJ2-3; 8 bases are shared with TRBD1. The CDR3 has 18 amino acids. V lost 1 base to trimming and J lost 0 bases; unmatched junction nucleotides: 12. Per the germline V gene, CDR1 is DFQATT and CDR2 is SNEGSKA (reference sequence).

As to this clonotype: A much larger clone lies a single base off, so this may be a read error. The V gene is TRBV7-2, the J gene TRBJ2-7, with D unclear. Germline V gene data show CDR1 as SGHTA and CDR2 as FQGNSA. The CDR3 is 12 amino acids. The germline V and J ends were trimmed by 5 bases and 7 bases, with 12 bases remaining between them. CDR3 DNA: TGTGCCAGCAGCATCCTAGGCCGTGAGCAGTACTTC. Encoded protein: CASSILGREQYF.

This clonotype appeared many times. The V call is TRBV20-1, the J call TRBJ2-6; D is unresolved. Germline CDR1 is DFQATT and CDR2 is SNEGSKA (reference sequence). The CDR3 has 14 amino acids. The V gene lost 3 bases and the J gene lost 0 bases, with 6 bases spanning the gap. The CDR3 is CSARGRSGANVLTF. In DNA, the CDR3 is TGCAGTGCTAGGGGCCGCTCTGGGGCCAACGTCCTGACTTTC.

The sample holds a few counts of this clonotype. V is TRBV28 and J is TRBJ1-3; a possible D gene is TRBD1 (5 bases). The CDR3 is made up of 15 amino acids. The V gene's germline CDR1 is MDHEN and CDR2 SYDVKM. Trimming left V 4 bases short and J 4 bases short, with 14 bases between. CDR3 coding DNA: TGTGCCAGCAGTTCGGCCGGGACGGGGGGAAACACCATATATTTT. Protein sequence: CASSSAGTGGNTIYF.

This clonotype was picked up a small number of times. The chain links TRBV7-9 to TRBJ2-1; D remains ambiguous. Trimming took off 5 bases at V and 6 bases at J, with 14 bases between the two ends. This CDR3 comprises 14 residues. CDR1 is SEHNR, CDR2 FQNEAQ, per germline (reference sequence). CDR3 residues: CASSKALERNEQFF. CDR3 DNA: TGTGCCAGCAGCAAAGCATTAGAGCGCAATGAGCAGTTCTTC.